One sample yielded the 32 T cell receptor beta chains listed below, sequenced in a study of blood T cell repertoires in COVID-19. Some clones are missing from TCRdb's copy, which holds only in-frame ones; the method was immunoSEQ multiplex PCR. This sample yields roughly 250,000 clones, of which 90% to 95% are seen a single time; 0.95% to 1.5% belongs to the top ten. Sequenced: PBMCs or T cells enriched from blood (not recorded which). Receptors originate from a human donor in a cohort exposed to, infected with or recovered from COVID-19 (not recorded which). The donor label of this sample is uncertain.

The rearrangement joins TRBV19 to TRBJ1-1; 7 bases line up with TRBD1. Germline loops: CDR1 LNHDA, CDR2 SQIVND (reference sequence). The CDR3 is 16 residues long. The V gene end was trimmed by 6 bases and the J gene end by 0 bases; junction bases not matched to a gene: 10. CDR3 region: CASSLSLTGLNTEAFF. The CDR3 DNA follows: TGTGCCAGTAGCCTTTCCCTGACAGGGCTGAACACTGAAGCTTTCTTT.

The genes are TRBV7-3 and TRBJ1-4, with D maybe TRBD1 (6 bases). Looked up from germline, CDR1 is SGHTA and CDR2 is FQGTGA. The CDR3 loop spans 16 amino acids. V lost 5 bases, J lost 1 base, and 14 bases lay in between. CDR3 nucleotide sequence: TGTGCCAGCAGCCTCCCAGGGGATCGAACTAATGAAAAACTGTTTTTT. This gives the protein CASSLPGDRTNEKLFF.

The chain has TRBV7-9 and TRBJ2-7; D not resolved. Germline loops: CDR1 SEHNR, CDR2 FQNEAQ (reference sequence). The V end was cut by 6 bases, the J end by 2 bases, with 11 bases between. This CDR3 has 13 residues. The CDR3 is CASSTKRAYEQYF. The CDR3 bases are TGTGCCAGCAGTACCAAACGAGCCTACGAGCAGTACTTC.

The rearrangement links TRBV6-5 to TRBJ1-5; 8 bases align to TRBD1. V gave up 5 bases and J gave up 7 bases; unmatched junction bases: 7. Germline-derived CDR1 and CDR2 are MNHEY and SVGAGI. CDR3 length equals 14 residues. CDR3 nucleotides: TGTGCCAGCAGTATGGCAGGGGGCGCCCAGCCCCAGCATTTT. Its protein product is CASSMAGGAQPQHF.

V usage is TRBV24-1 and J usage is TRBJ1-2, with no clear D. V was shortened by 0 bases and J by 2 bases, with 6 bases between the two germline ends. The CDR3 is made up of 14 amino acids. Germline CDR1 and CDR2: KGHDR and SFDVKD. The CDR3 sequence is CATSDLTDNYGYTF. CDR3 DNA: TGTGCCACCAGTGATTTGACAGACAACTATGGCTACACCTTC.

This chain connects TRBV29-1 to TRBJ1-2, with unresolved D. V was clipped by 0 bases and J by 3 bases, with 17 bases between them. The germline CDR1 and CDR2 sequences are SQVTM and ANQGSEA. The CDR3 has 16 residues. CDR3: CSVEDPYMRPDYGYTF. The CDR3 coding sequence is TGCAGCGTTGAAGATCCGTACATGAGGCCCGACTATGGCTACACCTTC. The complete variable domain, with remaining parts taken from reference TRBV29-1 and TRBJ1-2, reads SAVISQKPSRDICQRGTSLTIQCQVDSQVTMMFWYRQQPGQSLTLIATANQGSEATYESGFVIDKFPISRPNLTFSTLTVSNMSPEDSSIYLCSVEDPYMRPDYGYTFGSGTRLTVV.

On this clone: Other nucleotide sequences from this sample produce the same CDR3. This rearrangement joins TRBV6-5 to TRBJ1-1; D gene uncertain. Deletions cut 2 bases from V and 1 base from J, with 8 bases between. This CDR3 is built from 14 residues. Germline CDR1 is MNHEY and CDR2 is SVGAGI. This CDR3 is CASSYGGPNTEAFF. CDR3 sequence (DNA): TGTGCCAGCAGTTACGGAGGGCCGAACACTGAAGCTTTCTTT.

The CDR3 spells CASSVREGSYNSPLHF. The CDR3, as DNA: TGTGCCAGCAGTGTTCGGGAAGGCTCCTATAATTCACCCCTCCACTTT. V usage is TRBV6-1 and J usage is TRBJ1-6, with D unresolved. The CDR3 is 16 residues long. Germline CDR1 is MNHNS and CDR2 is SASEGT. Trimming left V 4 bases short and J 0 bases short, with 10 bases between.

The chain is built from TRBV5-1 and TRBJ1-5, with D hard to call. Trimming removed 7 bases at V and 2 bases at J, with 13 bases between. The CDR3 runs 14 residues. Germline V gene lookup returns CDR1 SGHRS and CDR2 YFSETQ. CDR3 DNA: TGCGCCAGCTCCTTGGGTTCGGGCAATCAGCCCCAGCATTTT. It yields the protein CASSLGSGNQPQHF.

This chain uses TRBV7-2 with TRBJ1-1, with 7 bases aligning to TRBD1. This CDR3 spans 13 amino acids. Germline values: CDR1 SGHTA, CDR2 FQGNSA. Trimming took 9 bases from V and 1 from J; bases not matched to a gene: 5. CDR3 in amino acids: CASRQGRNTEAFF. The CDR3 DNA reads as TGTGCCAGTAGACAGGGAAGGAACACTGAAGCTTTCTTT.

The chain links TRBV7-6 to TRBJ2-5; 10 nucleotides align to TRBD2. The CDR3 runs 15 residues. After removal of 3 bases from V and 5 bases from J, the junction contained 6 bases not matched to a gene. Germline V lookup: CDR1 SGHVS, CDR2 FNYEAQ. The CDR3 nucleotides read TGTGCCAGCAGCTTCCTAGCGGGGGTTGTGGAGACCCAGTACTTC. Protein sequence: CASSFLAGVVETQYF.

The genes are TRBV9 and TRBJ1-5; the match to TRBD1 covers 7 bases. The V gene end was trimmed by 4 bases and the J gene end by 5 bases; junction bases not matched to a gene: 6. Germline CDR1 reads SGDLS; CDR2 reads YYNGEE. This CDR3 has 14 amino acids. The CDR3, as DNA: TGTGCCAGCAGCTTAACAGGGGAAGATCAGCCCCAGCATTTT. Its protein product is CASSLTGEDQPQHF.

CDR3 protein: CSGGQADNEQFF. The CDR3 DNA reads TGCAGCGGGGGACAGGCAGACAATGAGCAGTTCTTC. V usage is TRBV29-1 and J usage is TRBJ2-1, with 8 bases fitting TRBD1. Trimming cost V 7 bases and J 5 bases; bases outside gene matches: 4. Germline V gives CDR1 SQVTM, CDR2 ANQGSEA. This CDR3 contains 12 residues.

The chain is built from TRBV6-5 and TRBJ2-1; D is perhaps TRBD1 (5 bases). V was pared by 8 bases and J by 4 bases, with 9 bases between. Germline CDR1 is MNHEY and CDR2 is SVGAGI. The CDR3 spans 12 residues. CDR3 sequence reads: CASGAQYNEQFF. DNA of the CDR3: TGTGCCAGCGGGGCCCAATACAATGAGCAGTTCTTC.

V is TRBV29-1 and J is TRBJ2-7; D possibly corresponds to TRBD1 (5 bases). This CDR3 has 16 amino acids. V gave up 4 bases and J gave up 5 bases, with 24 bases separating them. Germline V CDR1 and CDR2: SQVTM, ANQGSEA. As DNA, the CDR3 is TGCAGCGTTGTTCCCGTCGGTCATAGGGGCCCACACGAGCAGTACTTC. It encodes CSVVPVGHRGPHEQYF.

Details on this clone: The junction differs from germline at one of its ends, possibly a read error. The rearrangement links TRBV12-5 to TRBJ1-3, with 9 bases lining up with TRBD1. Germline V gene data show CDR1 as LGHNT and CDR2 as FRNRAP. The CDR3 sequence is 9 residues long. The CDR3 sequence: CASGGDRVF. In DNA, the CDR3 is TGTGCTAGTGGAGGGGACAGGGTTTTT.

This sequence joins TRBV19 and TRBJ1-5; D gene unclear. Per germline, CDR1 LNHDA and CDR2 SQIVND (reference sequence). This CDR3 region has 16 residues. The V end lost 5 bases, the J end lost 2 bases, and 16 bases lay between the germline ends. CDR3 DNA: TGTGCCAGTAGTCTAGGAGGGTGGACGGGCAATCAGCCCCAGCATTTT. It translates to CASSLGGWTGNQPQHF.

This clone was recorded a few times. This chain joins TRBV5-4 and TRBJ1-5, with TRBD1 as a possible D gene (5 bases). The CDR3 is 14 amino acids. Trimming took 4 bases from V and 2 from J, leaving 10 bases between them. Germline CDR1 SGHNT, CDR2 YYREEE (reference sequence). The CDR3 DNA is TGTGCCAGCAGCCACCAGGGTGGCAATCAGCCCCAGCATTTT. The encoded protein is CASSHQGGNQPQHF.

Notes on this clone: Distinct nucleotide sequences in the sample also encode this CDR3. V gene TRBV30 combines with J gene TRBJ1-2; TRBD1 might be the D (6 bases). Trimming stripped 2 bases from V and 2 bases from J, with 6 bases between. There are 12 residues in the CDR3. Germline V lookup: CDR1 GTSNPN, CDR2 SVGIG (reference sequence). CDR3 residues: CAWSQGNYGYTF. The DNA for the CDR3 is TGTGCCTGGAGTCAGGGGAACTATGGCTACACCTTC.

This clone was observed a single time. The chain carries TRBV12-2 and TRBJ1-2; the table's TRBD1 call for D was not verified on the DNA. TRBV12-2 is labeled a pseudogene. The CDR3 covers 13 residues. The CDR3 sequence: CASRLQAHYGYTF. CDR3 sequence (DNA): TGTGCAAGTCGCTTACAGGCCCACTATGGCTACACCTTC.

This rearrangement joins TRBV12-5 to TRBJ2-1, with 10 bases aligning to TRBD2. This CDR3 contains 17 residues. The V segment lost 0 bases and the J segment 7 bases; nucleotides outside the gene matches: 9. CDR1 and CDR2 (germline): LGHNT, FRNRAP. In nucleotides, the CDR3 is TGTGCTAGTGGTTTGGTACTAGCGGGGACGAGTATAAATGAGCAGTTCTTC. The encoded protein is CASGLVLAGTSINEQFF.

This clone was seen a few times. CDR3 residues: CASSPPMGAQTDTQYF. In nucleotides, the CDR3 is TGTGCCAGCTCACCACCGATGGGGGCGCAAACAGATACGCAGTATTTT. The rearrangement joins TRBV18 to TRBJ2-3; D is possibly TRBD1 (6 bases). V shed 0 bases and J shed 3 bases, with 13 bases lying between them. This CDR3 is 16 amino acids long. The germline V gene has CDR1 KGHSH and CDR2 LQKENI.

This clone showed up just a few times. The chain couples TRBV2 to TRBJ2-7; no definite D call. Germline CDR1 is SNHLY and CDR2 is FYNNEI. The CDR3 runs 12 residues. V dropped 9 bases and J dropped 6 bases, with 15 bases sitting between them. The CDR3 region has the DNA TGTGCCAGTGAGAGAGATACCTCCGAGCAGTACTTC. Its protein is CASERDTSEQYF.

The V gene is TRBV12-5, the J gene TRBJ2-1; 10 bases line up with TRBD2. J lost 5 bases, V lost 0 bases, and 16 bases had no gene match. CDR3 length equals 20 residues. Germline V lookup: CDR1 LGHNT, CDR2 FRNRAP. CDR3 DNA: TGTGCTAGTGGTTTGGTACTGTCCTCTATAGCGGGGGGTTTGAACAATGAGCAGTTCTTC. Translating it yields CASGLVLSSIAGGLNNEQFF.

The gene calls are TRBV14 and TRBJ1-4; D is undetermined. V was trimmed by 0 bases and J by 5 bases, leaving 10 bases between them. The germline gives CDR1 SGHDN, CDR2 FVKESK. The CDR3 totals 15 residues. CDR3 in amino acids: CASSQEGRRNEKLFF. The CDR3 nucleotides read TGTGCCAGCAGCCAAGAAGGGAGAAGGAATGAAAAACTGTTTTTT.

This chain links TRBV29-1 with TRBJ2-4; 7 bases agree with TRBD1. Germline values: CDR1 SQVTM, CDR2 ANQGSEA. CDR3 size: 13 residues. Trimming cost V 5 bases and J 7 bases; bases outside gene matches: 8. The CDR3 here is CSVLDRERNIQYF. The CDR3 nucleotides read TGCAGCGTTTTAGACAGGGAAAGGAACATTCAGTACTTC.

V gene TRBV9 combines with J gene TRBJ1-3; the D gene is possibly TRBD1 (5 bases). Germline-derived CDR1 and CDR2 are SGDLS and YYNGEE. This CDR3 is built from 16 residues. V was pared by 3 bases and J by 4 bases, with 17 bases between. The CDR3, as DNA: TGTGCCAGCAGCGCCAGGGCCATAGGGTCGGGAAACACCATATATTTT. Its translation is CASSARAIGSGNTIYF.

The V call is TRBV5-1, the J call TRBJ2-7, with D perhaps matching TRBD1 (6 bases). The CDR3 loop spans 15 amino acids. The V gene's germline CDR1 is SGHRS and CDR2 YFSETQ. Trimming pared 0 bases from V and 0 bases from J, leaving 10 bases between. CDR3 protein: CASSLDWTDSYEQYF. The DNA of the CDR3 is TGCGCCAGCAGCTTGGATTGGACAGACTCCTACGAGCAGTACTTC.

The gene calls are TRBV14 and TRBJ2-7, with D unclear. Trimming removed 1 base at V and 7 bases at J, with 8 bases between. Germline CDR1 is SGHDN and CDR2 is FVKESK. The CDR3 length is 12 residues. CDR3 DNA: TGTGCCAGCAGCCAAGTAAACGGGGAGCAGTACTTC. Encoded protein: CASSQVNGEQYF.

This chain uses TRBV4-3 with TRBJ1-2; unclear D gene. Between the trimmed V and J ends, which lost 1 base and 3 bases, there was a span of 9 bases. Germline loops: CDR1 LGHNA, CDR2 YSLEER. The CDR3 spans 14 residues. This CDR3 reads CASSQGSGDYGYTF. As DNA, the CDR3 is TGCGCCAGCAGCCAAGGTTCCGGGGACTATGGCTACACCTTC.

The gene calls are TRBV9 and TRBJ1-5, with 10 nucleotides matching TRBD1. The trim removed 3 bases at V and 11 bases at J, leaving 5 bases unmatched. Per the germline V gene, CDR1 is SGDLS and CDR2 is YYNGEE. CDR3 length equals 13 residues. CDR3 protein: CASSAGTGASQHF. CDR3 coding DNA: TGTGCCAGCAGCGCCGGGACAGGGGCTTCCCAGCATTTT.

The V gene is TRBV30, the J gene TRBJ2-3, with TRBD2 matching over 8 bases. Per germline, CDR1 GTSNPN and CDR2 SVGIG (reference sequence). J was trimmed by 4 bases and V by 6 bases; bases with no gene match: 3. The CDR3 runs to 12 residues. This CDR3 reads CACRGGADTQYF. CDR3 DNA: TGTGCCTGCCGGGGGGGCGCAGATACGCAGTATTTT.